Sequencing of this T cell receptor beta chain was carried out in a study of shared clonotypes between healthy human individuals. Findings of the study overall: The study found roughly 5.3% of naive CD4 clonotypes shared across several donors. Non-shared clonotypes showed lower generation probabilities than clonotypes common to all four donors.

Cells designated naive CD8 were CD45RO-negative and were positively selected for CCR7, with terminally differentiated effector memory CD45RA+ cells excluded. Libraries were prepared by immunoSEQ multiplex PCR; TCRdb keeps only in-frame clonotypes and omits some of them. In the table there are about 2.1 million clones, over 85% of which are singletons. About this clone: Its specificity is not known.

V lost 8 bases to trimming and J lost 2 bases, with 7 bases between them. CDR3 length equals 11 residues. Germline V CDR1 and CDR2: MNHNS, SASEGT. Sequencing was performed on naive CD8+ T cells from PBMCs. The J gene is TRBJ2-7, the V gene TRBV6-1; no firm D call. The sequence derives from a man aged 18 to 29 in good health. Some clones in this sample may be carry-over from other donors' samples. CDR3 region: CASLGAYEQYF. The CDR3 coding sequence is TGTGCCAGCTTAGGAGCCTACGAGCAGTACTTC.